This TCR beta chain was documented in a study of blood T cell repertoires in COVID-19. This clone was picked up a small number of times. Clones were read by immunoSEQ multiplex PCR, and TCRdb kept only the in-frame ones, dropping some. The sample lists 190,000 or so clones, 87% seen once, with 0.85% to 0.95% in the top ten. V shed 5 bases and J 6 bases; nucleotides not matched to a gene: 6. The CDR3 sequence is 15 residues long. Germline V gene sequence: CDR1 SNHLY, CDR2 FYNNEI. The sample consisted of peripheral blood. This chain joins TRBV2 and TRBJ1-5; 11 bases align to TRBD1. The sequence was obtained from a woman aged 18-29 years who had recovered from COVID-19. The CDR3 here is CASSTDRGRTQPQHF. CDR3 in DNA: TGTGCCAGCAGTACGGACAGGGGGCGGACTCAGCCCCAGCATTTT.